This T cell receptor beta chain was profiled in a study of OX40 agonist ivuxolimab in advanced cancers. Turning to the study itself: The group had a mean age of about 64 years, ranged from about 20 to 79, and was 80% to 85% male. Checkpoint inhibitors had been given previously to under 50% of patients.

CDR3 length: 10 amino acids. The V gene's germline CDR1 is SQVTM and CDR2 ANQGSEA. Trimming cost V 4 bases and J 1 base, with 1 base left between them. Produced via immunoSEQ multiplex PCR; TCRdb's table is partial and in-frame only. The sample yields 40,000 to 60,000 clones, about 86% seen once. The V gene is TRBV29-1, the J gene TRBJ1-1; D ambiguous. This TCR was recovered from an adult with an advanced solid tumor such as melanoma, head and neck, liver or kidney cancer. The specimen was CD4+ or CD8+ T cells sorted from blood, collected in a trial of the OX40 agonist ivuxolimab. CDR3 DNA: TGCAGCGTTGCGAACACTGAAGCTTTCTTT. Residues: CSVANTEAFF.